This TCR beta chain stems from a study of shared clonotypes between healthy human individuals. Study results and limitations: Larger estimated richness was generally recorded for naive subsets relative to memory subsets. The sole specimen, blood, was sampled, and tissue repertoires likely differ. Generation of non-shared clonotypes was less probable than generation of clonotypes shared by all four donors.

Sequencing was performed with immunoSEQ multiplex PCR; in TCRdb, only in-frame clones are kept and a portion is missing. The repertoire has around 2.5 million clones, 93% of them found once; the top ten carry 0.35% to 0.45%. The authors divided CD4+ cells into CD45RA+ naive and CD45RA-negative memory subsets. In the case of this clone: The target antigen is unknown.

The germline V gene encodes CDR1 MNHNY and CDR2 SVGAGI (reference sequence). The ends were cut back, 0 bases at V and 13 bases at J, with 15 bases in the middle. This CDR3 region has 13 residues. This sequence originates from a man between 18 and 29 years old in good health. Some clones in this sample may be carry-over from other donors' samples. Sequencing was performed on naive CD4+ T cells from PBMCs. Subset of the sample: CD45RA+ positively selected. The chain joins TRBV6-6 to TRBJ1-2, with D tentatively TRBD1 (5 bases). The CDR3 sequence is CASSYSRAARFTF. The CDR3 nucleotides read TGTGCCAGCAGTTACTCCAGGGCGGCAAGGTTCACCTTC.